These 17 T cell receptor beta chains came from one sample sequenced in a study of T cells expressing NK-cell markers. TCRdb re-called the 5' RACE reads and shows each CDR3 protein once, DNA omitted. This sample's table has 500,000 to 700,000 distinct CDR3 sequences. The sequenced sample consisted of blood T cells: a sorted CD56 or NKG2C T cell subset, CD4+ or CD8+ T cells, or bulk PBMC T cells (not recorded which). These receptors all come from a man between 18 and 35 years old in good health.

The V and J genes are TRBV6-2 or TRBV6-3 and TRBJ2-3; without DNA, the TCRdb call of TRBD2 cannot be checked. This CDR3 contains 17 residues. Germline V gene lookup returns CDR1 MNHEY and CDR2 SVGEGT. The CDR3 sequence: CASSYSTLAGVRDTQYF.

The chain has TRBV20-1 and TRBJ2-7; no DNA is available, so the TRBD2 call from TCRdb remains unchecked. The CDR3 spans 15 residues. Germline CDR1 DFQATT, CDR2 SNEGSKA (reference sequence). The CDR3 sequence is CSARGGAGGRREQYF.

The chain carries TRBV20-1 and TRBJ2-7; without DNA, the TCRdb call of TRBD1 cannot be checked. Germline V gives CDR1 DFQATT, CDR2 SNEGSKA (reference sequence). The CDR3 is made up of 13 amino acids. The CDR3 spells CSARTGETYEQYF.

The chain joins TRBV7-2 to TRBJ1-2; the D gene TCRdb calls, TRBD1, cannot be checked with no DNA. CDR3 length equals 14 residues. The V gene's germline CDR1 is SGHTA and CDR2 FQGNSA. The CDR3 protein is CASRLGQGGRGYTF.

The chain carries TRBV29-1 and TRBJ2-2; TCRdb proposes TRBD2, but this gene call is untestable without DNA. Germline CDR1 is SQVTM and CDR2 is ANQGSEA. The CDR3 covers 14 residues. The CDR3 loop reads CSVTGLLNTGELFF.

J is TRBJ1-4 and V is TRBV4-2; TCRdb's D call of TRBD1 is untestable without DNA. Germline V lookup: CDR1 LGHNA, CDR2 YNFKEQ. This CDR3 comprises 17 residues. CDR3: CASSQGERGTTNEKLFF.

V usage is TRBV9 and J usage is TRBJ2-1; lacking DNA, the TRBD1 call made by TCRdb goes unchecked. CDR1 is SGDLS and CDR2 is YYNGEE in the germline V gene. This CDR3 comprises 14 residues. The CDR3 protein is CASSPQTGVNEQFF.

This chain joins TRBV3-1 and TRBJ2-3. The CDR3 runs 15 residues. Germline V gene data show CDR1 as LGHDT and CDR2 as YNNKEL (reference sequence). The CDR3 spells CASCQDPKNTDTQYF.

The chain links TRBV20-1 to TRBJ2-2; TCRdb picks TRBD2, but there is no DNA to check that call. The CDR3 has 16 amino acids. Germline V gene sequence: CDR1 DFQATT, CDR2 SNEGSKA (reference sequence). CDR3 residues: CSAERLAGTGTGELFF.

This rearrangement joins TRBV7-9 to TRBJ2-7; TCRdb names TRBD1, which stays unverified in the absence of DNA. The CDR3 has 13 residues. Germline V gives CDR1 SEHNR, CDR2 FQNEAQ (reference sequence). The chain's CDR3 is CASSPPTLREQYF.

J is TRBJ2-3 and V is TRBV29-1; the TCRdb D gene call, TRBD2, has no DNA to confirm it. Germline V gives CDR1 SQVTM, CDR2 ANQGSEA. The CDR3 sequence is 17 residues long. CDR3: CSVEATGLAGVGDTQYF.

This sequence joins TRBV20-1 and TRBJ2-4. The CDR3 length is 12 residues. CDR1 is DFQATT, CDR2 SNEGSKA, per germline (reference sequence). The CDR3 loop reads CSARDSVDIQYF.

The chain employs TRBV20-1 and TRBJ1-5; TCRdb gives TRBD1 as the D gene, but with no DNA this cannot be confirmed. From germline, CDR1 is DFQATT and CDR2 SNEGSKA (reference sequence). This CDR3 is 17 amino acids long. The CDR3 protein is CSARWGSGRRGNQPQHF.

This CDR3 reads CASRQDRVRAFF. The chain uses TRBV28 and TRBJ1-1; the TCRdb call, TRBD1, lacks DNA for checking. Germline V gives CDR1 MDHEN, CDR2 SYDVKM. The CDR3 sequence is 12 residues long.

This chain connects TRBV12-3 or TRBV12-4 to TRBJ2-5; without DNA, the TCRdb call of TRBD1 cannot be checked. There are 14 residues in the CDR3. The CDR3 protein is CASSRGGAWETQYF.

The J gene is TRBJ1-5, the V gene TRBV27; TCRdb gives TRBD1 as the D gene, but with no DNA this cannot be confirmed. The CDR3 consists of 15 residues. Germline V gene lookup returns CDR1 MNHEY and CDR2 SMNVEV (reference sequence). The CDR3 protein is CASSLSGQGNQPQHF.

This chain links TRBV29-1 with TRBJ2-2; TCRdb outputs TRBD2, but without DNA this stays unchecked. Germline assignment: CDR1 SQVTM and CDR2 ANQGSEA. The CDR3 has 15 residues. The CDR3: CSVEEREPNTGELFF.